This TCR beta chain originates from a study of blood T cell repertoires in COVID-19 (dated by TCRdb to the early 2020s). Regarding the study in general: Collaborator samples came from the United States, Italy and Spain and covered acute and convalescent phases of COVID-19. The material from the prospective study consisted of cDNA or gDNA derived from T cells, B-cell-depleted T cells, or PBMCs. Subjects who had been exposed to COVID-19, were actively infected with it, or had recovered from it provided the deeply sampled blood TCRbeta repertoires that made up the dataset. A freely available public database, intended as a resource for researchers studying the immune response to SARS-CoV-2, is where the repertoires were released. The samples were drawn from two sources: the first 160 participants of the ongoing ImmuneRACE study, and 950 to 1,500 subjects contributed by 6 global collaborators. Nearly every sample came with metadata listing a de-identified subject ID, COVID-19 status, age in years and sex. Where available, HLA class I and class II types were taken from metadata supplied by the sample provider and were not determined by assay-based typing. Overall study results and their limits: The quantity of clinical and demographic metadata differed by source and by participant and was supplied without curation.

Enrolling through a virtual design, the prospective study's participants ranged in age from roughly 18 to 89 years and lived across roughly 23 United States geographic areas. To assign participants to cohorts, the prospective study relied on clinical history that participants themselves reported in a screening survey and a study questionnaire. Exposed participants had been in contact, within 2 weeks of entering the study, with a person who had a PCR-confirmed or clinician-diagnosed case of COVID-19. Each participant in the prospective study had whole blood, serum and a nasopharyngeal or oropharyngeal swab collected by mobile phlebotomists. Prospective study participants could optionally give additional blood draws and questionnaires over an approximately 2-month period. Blood samples from the prospective study were shipped frozen or at room temperature prior to DNA extraction. The immunoSEQ Assay, a bias-controlled multiplex PCR, was used to amplify TCRbeta CDR3 regions from genomic DNA. The original methods were these. Within the assay, amplification of reference gene primers was used to estimate how many nucleated cells each sample contained. To quantify the absolute abundance of each unique TCRbeta CDR3 rearrangement, sequence reads were collapsed and filtered. For each sample, productive Simpson clonality was calculated as the square root of Simpson's diversity index over productive rearrangements. TCRdb re-hosts the immuneACCESS table, in-frame sequences only. Its copies lack some clones; in the studies checked, an unresolved V gene accounts for under half of them, and the cause for the rest is not known. V and J calls and clone size are those listed in that table; D and trimming were worked out from the DNA. The sample table records a few hundred thousand clones; approximately 86% of these occur just once. About 4.6% of the sample comes from the top ten.

Including cysteine and phenylalanine, the CDR3 has 13 amino acids. Only the CDR3 region is kept as DNA, spanning 39 bases read in frame from base 1. After removal of 2 bases from V and 3 bases from J, the junction retains 1 base not matched to a gene. CDR1 and CDR2, per the germline V gene, are WSHSY and SAAADI. On this clone itself: The antigen it binds to is not known. The sample holds no much larger clone one base away, and base qualities are not on file.

This TCR was sampled from a woman aged 30 to 39 who had been exposed to COVID-19. In this chain, TRBV10-2 is recombined with TRBJ2-7, with TRBD1 identical over 7 junction bases. What was sequenced was PBMCs or T cells enriched from blood (not recorded which). For the CDR3, the sequence is CASSEDRDYEQYF. The DNA is as follows: TGCGCCAGCAGTGAGGACAGGGACTACGAGCAGTACTTC.